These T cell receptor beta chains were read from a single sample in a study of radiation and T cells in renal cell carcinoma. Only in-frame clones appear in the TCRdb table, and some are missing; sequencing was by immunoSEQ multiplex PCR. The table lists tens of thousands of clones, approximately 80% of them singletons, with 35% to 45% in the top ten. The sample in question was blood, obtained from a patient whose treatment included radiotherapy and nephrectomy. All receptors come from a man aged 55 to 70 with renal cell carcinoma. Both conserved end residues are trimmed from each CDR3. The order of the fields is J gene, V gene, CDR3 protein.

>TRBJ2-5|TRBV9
ASSAERGETQY
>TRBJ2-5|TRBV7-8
ASSLDGGHETQY
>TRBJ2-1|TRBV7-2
ASSFRRHNEQF
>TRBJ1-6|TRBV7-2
ASSSQRSYNSPLH
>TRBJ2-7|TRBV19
ASSMDRVGYEQY
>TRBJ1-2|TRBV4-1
ASSLGQDAYGYT
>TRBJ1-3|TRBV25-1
ASSQEGNGNTIY
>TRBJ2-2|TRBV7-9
ASIQPGQGNTGELF
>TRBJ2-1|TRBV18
ASSPVSVGYNEQF
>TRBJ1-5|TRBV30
AWTTRGGSSNQPQH